These 27 T cell receptor beta chains came from one sample sequenced in a study of naive CD8 T cells in extremely preterm neonates. Here immunoSEQ multiplex PCR was the method, and the copy in TCRdb shows in-frame clones only, minus some. The sample carries around 6,400 clones, almost 98% recorded once. The sequenced material came from naive CD8+ T cells from blood. These receptors were collected from a human donor in good health.

Notes on this clone: A read error may produce the germline difference seen at one junction end. V usage is TRBV28 and J usage is TRBJ2-5; D unresolved. The CDR3 length is 14 residues. Germline CDR1 MDHEN, CDR2 SYDVKM. The CDR3 reads CASSISGSQDTQYF. The CDR3 coding sequence is TGTGCCAGCAGCATATCCGGGTCGCAAGATACCCAGTACTTC.

The CDR3 here is CASSLTRQTQETQYF. The CDR3 nucleotides are TGCGCCAGCAGCTTGACCCGACAGACCCAAGAGACCCAGTACTTC. The chain couples TRBV5-1 to TRBJ2-5, with a tentative D call TRBD1 (5 bases). The V gene lost 1 base and the J gene lost 1 base, with 11 bases spanning the gap. Germline loops: CDR1 SGHRS, CDR2 YFSETQ. The CDR3 runs to 15 residues.

V gene TRBV18 combines with J gene TRBJ2-7, with 9 bases identical to TRBD1. CDR3 length equals 16 residues. The J segment lost 3 bases and the V segment lost 5 bases, leaving 11 bases of the junction unmatched. The germline gives CDR1 KGHSH, CDR2 LQKENI. Here the CDR3 DNA reads TGTGCCAGCTCAGCCAAGAAACAGGGGGCTGGCTACGAGCAGTACTTC. Encoded protein: CASSAKKQGAGYEQYF.

The V and J genes are TRBV30 and TRBJ2-1, with 8 bases matching TRBD2. The CDR3 runs 14 residues. V trimming: 3 bases; J trimming: 7 bases; junction bases outside the gene matches: 8. Germline-derived CDR1 and CDR2 are GTSNPN and SVGIG (reference sequence). This CDR3 reads CAWSGGGGMNEQFF. The CDR3 nucleotides read TGTGCCTGGAGCGGGGGGGGCGGGATGAATGAGCAGTTCTTC.

The chain joins TRBV2 to TRBJ2-1; D gene unclear. The CDR3 has 14 amino acids. Trimming shortened V by 6 bases and J by 4 bases, and 13 bases separated the two germline ends. CDR1 is SNHLY, CDR2 FYNNEI, per germline. CDR3 sequence reads: CASRLANPYNEQFF. CDR3 sequence (DNA): TGTGCCAGCAGGTTAGCTAATCCTTACAATGAGCAGTTCTTC.

The chain uses TRBV9 and TRBJ2-1; a weak D match, TRBD1 (9 bases). Trimming stripped 2 bases from V and 6 bases from J, with 18 bases between. The CDR3 sequence is 16 residues long. In germline, CDR1 is SGDLS, CDR2 YYNGEE. As DNA, the CDR3 is TGTGCCAGCAGCGTCGGGGGGGGACAGGGAGCCAATGAGCAGTTCTTC. As protein: CASSVGGGQGANEQFF.

The rearrangement joins TRBV7-8 to TRBJ1-1, with a possible D match to TRBD1 (6 bases). This CDR3 has 13 amino acids. Trimming shortened V by 5 bases and J by 5 bases, and 12 bases separated the two germline ends. Germline assignment: CDR1 SGHVS and CDR2 FQNEAQ. For the CDR3, the DNA is TGTGCCAGCAGCGGGACAAGAGGTACTGAAGCTTTCTTT. It encodes CASSGTRGTEAFF. Variable domain in full (rest from reference TRBV7-8 and TRBJ1-1): GAGVSQSPRYKVAKRGQDVALRCDPISGHVSLFWYQQALGQGPEFLTYFQNEAQLDKSGLPSDRFFAERPEGSVSTLKIQRTQQEDSAVYLCASSGTRGTEAFFGQGTRLTVV.

The gene calls are TRBV9 and TRBJ1-5, with unresolved D. This CDR3 comprises 18 residues. V lost 0 bases and J 0 bases, leaving 16 bases between the germline ends. Per the germline V gene, CDR1 is SGDLS and CDR2 is YYNGEE. The CDR3 bases are TGTGCCAGCAGCGTAGATGGCCGCGGGCCGGATAGCAATCAGCCCCAGCATTTT. Residues: CASSVDGRGPDSNQPQHF.

This CDR3 reads CASSLIGSYEQYF. The CDR3, as DNA: TGTGCCAGCAGCTTAATAGGGAGCTACGAGCAGTACTTC. This rearrangement joins TRBV7-9 to TRBJ2-7; tentatively, D is TRBD2 (5 bases). CDR1 is SEHNR and CDR2 is FQNEAQ in the germline V gene (reference sequence). The CDR3 covers 13 residues. Trimming pared 2 bases from V and 3 bases from J, leaving 8 bases between. The whole variable domain, filled in from reference TRBV7-9 and TRBJ2-7, reads DTGVSQNPRHKITKRGQNVTFRCDPISEHNRLYWYRQTLGQGPEFLTYFQNEAQLEKSRLLSDRFSAERPKGSFSTLEIQRTEQGDSAMYLCASSLIGSYEQYFGPGTRLTVT.

This rearrangement joins TRBV25-1 to TRBJ1-4, with D uncertain. CDR3 length equals 13 residues. In germline, CDR1 is MGHDK, CDR2 SYGVNS. V was shortened by 4 bases and J by 8 bases, with 11 bases between the two germline ends. CDR3 sequence reads: CASSVVGREKLFF. The CDR3 DNA is TGTGCCAGCAGTGTGGTTGGCAGGGAAAAACTGTTTTTT.

The chain carries TRBV5-1 and TRBJ2-1, with unresolved D. From germline, CDR1 is SGHRS and CDR2 YFSETQ. The CDR3 spans 11 residues. V lost 1 base to trimming and J lost 8 bases, with 4 bases between them. The CDR3 DNA follows: TGCGCCAGCAGCTTGTCTGATGAGCAGTTCTTC. Encoded protein: CASSLSDEQFF. The full variable domain, completed using reference TRBV5-1 and TRBJ2-1, is KAGVTQTPRYLIKTRGQQVTLSCSPISGHRSVSWYQQTPGQGLQFLFEYFSETQRNKGNFPGRFSGRQFSNSRSEMNVSTLELGDSALYLCASSLSDEQFFGPGTRLTVL.

This chain uses TRBV28 with TRBJ2-2, with TRBD2 identical over 11 bases. The CDR3 totals 14 residues. With 3 bases clipped from V and 7 bases from J, the junction kept 1 base outside the gene matches. Germline CDR1 reads MDHEN; CDR2 reads SYDVKM. The CDR3 nucleotides read TGTGCCAGCAGTTTGACTAGCGGGAACGGGGAGCTGTTTTTT. Translated: CASSLTSGNGELFF.

This chain uses TRBV5-4 with TRBJ2-7; D unresolved. Trimming cost V 0 bases and J 2 bases, with 9 bases left between them. This CDR3 has 14 amino acids. The V gene's germline CDR1 is SGHNT and CDR2 YYREEE (reference sequence). The DNA of the CDR3 is TGTGCCAGCAGCTTGGGCACACTAACCTACGAGCAGTACTTC. Encoded protein: CASSLGTLTYEQYF.

The gene calls are TRBV27 and TRBJ2-1; D unresolved. This CDR3 is built from 15 residues. Germline V CDR1 and CDR2: MNHEY, SMNVEV (reference sequence). Between the trimmed V and J ends, which lost 0 bases and 5 bases, there was a span of 11 bases. CDR3 sequence (DNA): TGTGCCAGCAGTTTATCGTTGGTAGCCAACAATGAGCAGTTCTTC. Translated: CASSLSLVANNEQFF.

The V and J genes are TRBV29-1 and TRBJ2-7; 9 bases match TRBD2. V trimming: 2 bases; J trimming: 1 base; junction bases outside the gene matches: 3. CDR3 length: 14 amino acids. Germline V gene data show CDR1 as SQVTM and CDR2 as ANQGSEA. The CDR3 spells CSVERLAGSYEQYF. CDR3 DNA: TGCAGCGTTGAACGGCTAGCGGGATCCTACGAGCAGTACTTC.

This chain connects TRBV7-9 to TRBJ2-3; the D gene is possibly TRBD2 (6 bases). CDR3 length: 15 residues. V was shortened by 3 bases and J by 1 base, with 11 bases between the two germline ends. CDR1 is SEHNR and CDR2 is FQNEAQ in the germline V gene (reference sequence). CDR3 loop: CASSFPPSGTDTQYF. In DNA form, the CDR3 reads TGTGCCAGCAGCTTCCCCCCTAGCGGCACAGATACGCAGTATTTT.

This clone was found once. This chain joins TRBV7-6 and TRBJ2-7; weak D call: TRBD2 (6 bases). This CDR3 is built from 15 residues. V dropped 2 bases and J dropped 5 bases, with 16 bases sitting between them. The germline V gene encodes CDR1 SGHVS and CDR2 FNYEAQ. The CDR3, as DNA: TGTGCCAGCAGCTTAAGCCTAGCGAAATATAACGAGCAGTACTTC. It is translated as CASSLSLAKYNEQYF.

This chain uses TRBV28 with TRBJ2-5; D perhaps matches TRBD1 (5 bases). Trimming stripped 1 base from V and 10 bases from J, with 19 bases between. The CDR3 length is 15 residues. The germline gives CDR1 MDHEN, CDR2 SYDVKM. The CDR3, as DNA: TGTGCCAGCAGTTTATCCCAGGGAATACCACTCCACCAGTACTTC. Translation: CASSLSQGIPLHQYF.

The chain uses TRBV6-1 and TRBJ2-1, with 8 bases identical to TRBD2. CDR1 and CDR2 from the germline V gene are MNHNS and SASEGT. The CDR3 extends over 16 amino acids. V was clipped by 1 base and J by 8 bases; unmatched bases: 10. CDR3 protein: CASSEERSSGWDEQFF. For the CDR3, the DNA is TGTGCCAGCAGTGAAGAGCGGTCTAGCGGGTGGGATGAGCAGTTCTTC.

This chain joins TRBV7-9 and TRBJ2-3; 11 bases fit TRBD2. With V trimmed by 5 bases and J by 7 bases, 14 bases remained unmatched. CDR3 length equals 17 residues. The germline V gene has CDR1 SEHNR and CDR2 FQNEAQ (reference sequence). CDR3 sequence (DNA): TGTGCCAGCAGCCCGGGACTAGCGGACCCGAAGAAGTATACGCAGTATTTT. Its protein product is CASSPGLADPKKYTQYF.

This sequence joins TRBV28 and TRBJ1-2; possibly TRBD1 for D (5 bases). Trimming took off 6 bases at V and 7 bases at J, with 24 bases between the two ends. From germline, CDR1 is MDHEN and CDR2 SYDVKM. This CDR3 spans 16 amino acids. Here the CDR3 DNA reads TGTGCCAGCAGCCAAGCACCCAACGGGGGGGGGAGTGGCTACACCTTC. Translated, it gives CASSQAPNGGGSGYTF.

The gene calls are TRBV28 and TRBJ1-5; D may be TRBD1 (6 bases). The CDR3 contains 15 residues. Germline lookup yields CDR1 MDHEN and CDR2 SYDVKM. Trimming removed 4 bases at V and 3 bases at J, with 13 bases between. For the CDR3, the DNA is TGTGCCAGCAGTTCCCAGGGGTTTGTCAATCAGCCCCAGCATTTT. Its protein is CASSSQGFVNQPQHF.

The CDR3 DNA sequence: TGTGCCTGGAGTGAAGGAGGAGGGGCCAACGTCCTGACTTTC. As protein: CAWSEGGGANVLTF. The V gene is TRBV30, the J gene TRBJ2-6; tentatively, D is TRBD2 (5 bases). Germline CDR1 reads GTSNPN; CDR2 reads SVGIG (reference sequence). The CDR3 runs to 14 residues. The V gene lost 1 base and the J gene lost 4 bases, with 8 bases spanning the gap.

This sequence joins TRBV13 and TRBJ1-5, with D possibly being TRBD1 (5 bases). V was shortened by 3 bases and J by 1 base, with 10 bases between the two germline ends. Germline V lookup: CDR1 PRHDT, CDR2 FYEKMQ (reference sequence). This CDR3 is 15 amino acids long. The CDR3 DNA is TGTGCCAGCAGCTTCGGGGGAGGCAGCAATCAGCCCCAGCATTTT. Its protein is CASSFGGGSNQPQHF.

The chain is built from TRBV5-4 and TRBJ1-2; D might be TRBD1 (6 bases). The V end was cut by 2 bases, the J end by 8 bases, with 10 bases between. The germline CDR1 and CDR2 sequences are SGHNT and YYREEE (reference sequence). The CDR3 contains 12 residues. The CDR3 DNA follows: TGTGCCAGCAGCTTTGAGGGGGTAGGCTACACCTTC. Translation gives CASSFEGVGYTF. The full variable domain, rest sourced from reference TRBV5-4 and TRBJ1-2, is ETGVTQSPTHLIKTRGQQVTLRCSSQSGHNTVSWYQQALGQGPQFIFQYYREEENGRGNFPPRFSGLQFPNYSSELNVNALELDDSALYLCASSFEGVGYTFGSGTRLTVV.

This clone was seen a single time. The J gene is TRBJ2-7, the V gene TRBV6-6, with 11 positions matching TRBD2. This CDR3 region has 14 residues. With 6 bases clipped from V and 5 bases from J, the junction kept 6 bases outside the gene matches. From germline, CDR1 is MNHNY and CDR2 SVGAGI (reference sequence). CDR3 region: CASSPLAGVNEQYF. CDR3 coding DNA: TGTGCCAGCAGCCCACTAGCGGGAGTCAACGAGCAGTACTTC.

Here the CDR3 reads CAWSDTGATNEKLFF. In DNA, the CDR3 is TGTGCCTGGAGTGATACAGGGGCAACTAATGAAAAACTGTTTTTT. V usage is TRBV30 and J usage is TRBJ1-4, with 7 nucleotides matching TRBD1. V was clipped by 1 base and J by 0 bases; unmatched bases: 2. The germline CDR1 and CDR2 sequences are GTSNPN and SVGIG (reference sequence). This CDR3 has 15 residues.